This T cell receptor (beta chain) derives from a study of blood T cell repertoires in COVID-19. Study background: Whether acute or convalescent, the COVID-19 samples came from the United States, Italy and Spain. Sample material is recorded as cDNA or gDNA derived from T cells, B-cell-depleted T cells, or PBMCs.

This clone was counted a single time. CDR3 length: 16 amino acids. Trimming stripped 0 bases from V and 4 bases from J, with 13 bases between. The germline CDR1 and CDR2 sequences are SGHNT and YENEEA. This table comes from immunoSEQ multiplex PCR, and its TCRdb copy is limited to in-frame clones, with some not included. The sample carries a few hundred thousand clones, about 85% recorded once. The chain has TRBV11-3 and TRBJ2-1; D may be TRBD1 (5 bases). Sequencing was carried out using peripheral blood. The origin of this receptor is a human donor with COVID-19, enrolled during active disease. The donor label of this sample is uncertain. CDR3 region: CASSLDTVGVYNEQFF. CDR3 DNA sequence: TGTGCCAGCAGCTTAGATACAGTAGGGGTTTACAATGAGCAGTTCTTC.